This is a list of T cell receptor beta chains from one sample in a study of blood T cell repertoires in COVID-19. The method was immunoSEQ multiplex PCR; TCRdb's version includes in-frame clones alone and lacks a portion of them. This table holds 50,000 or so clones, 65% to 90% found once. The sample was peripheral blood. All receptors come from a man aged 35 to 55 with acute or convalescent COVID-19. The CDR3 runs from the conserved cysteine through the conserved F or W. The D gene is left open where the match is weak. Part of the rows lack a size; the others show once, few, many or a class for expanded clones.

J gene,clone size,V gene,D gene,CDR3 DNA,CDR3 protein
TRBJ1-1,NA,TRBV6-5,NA,TGTGCCAGCAGCTCGAACGCCCAGGACAGATCTGAAGCTTTCTTT,CASSSNAQDRSEAFF
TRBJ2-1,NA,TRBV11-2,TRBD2,TGTGCCAGCAGCCTCGACCCGGGGGGGGTTGGGGTGCAGTTCTTC,CASSLDPGGVGVQFF
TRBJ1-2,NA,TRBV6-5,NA,TGTGCCAGCAGTTCGTCCGGCAGGTTGGGTGGCTACACCTTC,CASSSSGRLGGYTF
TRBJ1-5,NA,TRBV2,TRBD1,TGTGCCAGCAGCACGGACAGGACTCAGCCCCAGCATTTT,CASSTDRTQPQHF
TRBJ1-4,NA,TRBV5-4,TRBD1,TGTGCCAGCAGCCAACAGGGGTTGATTGAAAAACTGTTTTTT,CASSQQGLIEKLFF
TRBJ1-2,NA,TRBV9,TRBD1,TGTGCCAGCAGCGTAGCTACAGGGGGCAGTTATGGCTACACCTTC,CASSVATGGSYGYTF
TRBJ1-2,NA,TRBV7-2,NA,TGTGCCAGCAGCTTAGCAGCCGGCGGCAGCTATGGCTACACCTTC,CASSLAAGGSYGYTF
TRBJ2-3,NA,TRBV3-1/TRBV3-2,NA,TGTGCCAGCAGCCACTCAGGGAGCACAGATACGCAGTATTTT,CASSHSGSTDTQYF
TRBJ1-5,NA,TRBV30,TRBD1,TGTGCCTGGAGTAGGACAGGGGGCGGCAATCAGCCCCAGCATTTT,CAWSRTGGGNQPQHF
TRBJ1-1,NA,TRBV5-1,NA,TGCGCCAGCAGCTTGGTAGGCCAGACCGCAAGAGGGGCTTTCTTT,CASSLVGQTARGAFF
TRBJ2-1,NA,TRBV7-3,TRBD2,TGTGCCAGCAGTTTTAGACTAGCGGCATACAATGAGCAGTTCTTC,CASSFRLAAYNEQFF
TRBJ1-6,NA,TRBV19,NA,TGTGCCAGTAGTATAGGGACATCCTATAATTCACCCCTCCACTTT,CASSIGTSYNSPLHF
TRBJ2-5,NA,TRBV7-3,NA,TGTGCCAGCAGCCAGGCTGGGGAGACCCAGTACTTC,CASSQAGETQYF
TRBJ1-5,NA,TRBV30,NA,TGTGCCTGGAGCAAGACCAGGGAAATCGGTAGCAATCAGCCCCAGCATTTT,CAWSKTREIGSNQPQHF
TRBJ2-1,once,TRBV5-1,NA,TGCGCCAGCAGCTTGCTTGTTAGGGGGGGCTACAATGAGCAGTTCTTC,CASSLLVRGGYNEQFF
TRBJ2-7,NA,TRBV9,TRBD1,TGTGCCAGCAGCGGGGACAGTTACGAGCAGTACTTC,CASSGDSYEQYF
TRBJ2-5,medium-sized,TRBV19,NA,TGTGCCAGTAGCCAGCTAGGGACCCAGTACTTC,CASSQLGTQYF
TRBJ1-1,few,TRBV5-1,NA,TGCGCCAGCAGCAAGACGGCGGCTAACACTGAAGCTTTCTTT,CASSKTAANTEAFF
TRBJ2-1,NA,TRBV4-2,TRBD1,TGTGCCAGCAGCCAAGGGACAGGGACCTACAATGAGCAGTTCTTC,CASSQGTGTYNEQFF
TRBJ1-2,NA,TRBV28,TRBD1,TGTGCCAGCAGTTTGTTGGGACAGGGAAGTACCTATGGCTACACCTTC,CASSLLGQGSTYGYTF
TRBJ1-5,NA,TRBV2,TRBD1,TGTGCCAGCAGTGACGGGACAGGGCAACAGCCCCAGCATTTT,CASSDGTGQQPQHF
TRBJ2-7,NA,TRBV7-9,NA,TGTGCCAGCAGCTTATCCTTCCAGGGCCCAAGTGGGGAGCAGTACTTC,CASSLSFQGPSGEQYF
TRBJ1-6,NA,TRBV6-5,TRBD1,TGTGCCAGCAGTCGGACAGGGGGAGGTTCACCCCTCCACTTT,CASSRTGGGSPLHF
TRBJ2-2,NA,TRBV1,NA,TGCACCAGCAGCCAAGATCTAGCGGGTACCGGGGAGCTGTTTTTT,CTSSQDLAGTGELFF
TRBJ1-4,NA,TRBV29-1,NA,TGCAGCGGAGGATTTAATGAAAAACTGTTTTTT,CSGGFNEKLFF
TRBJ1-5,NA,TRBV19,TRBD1,TGTGCCAGTAGCAGCGGACAGGCTCGGAGCAATCAGCCCCAGCATTTT,CASSSGQARSNQPQHF
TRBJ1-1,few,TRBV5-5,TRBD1,TGTGCCAGCAGCGCTGGACAGGGTTTAGGAAGTGCTTTCTTT,CASSAGQGLGSAFF
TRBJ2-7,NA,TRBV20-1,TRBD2,TGCAGTGCTAGTACTAGCGGGGGTGCCGATAAAGGACAGTACTTC,CSASTSGGADKGQYF
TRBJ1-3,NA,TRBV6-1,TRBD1,TGTGCCAGCAGTGAAGGGCACAGGGGGTACACCATATATTTT,CASSEGHRGYTIYF
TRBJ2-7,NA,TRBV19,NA,TGTGCCAGTAGTCCTGAGGGTCTCTACGAGCAGTACTTC,CASSPEGLYEQYF
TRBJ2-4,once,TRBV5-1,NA,TGCGCCAGCAGCACCGGACCTCTTAGGGGGTCGTCCAAAAACATTCAGTACTTC,CASSTGPLRGSSKNIQYF
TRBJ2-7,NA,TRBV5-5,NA,TGTGCCAGCAGTACACAACAGGGCTACGAGCAGTACTTC,CASSTQQGYEQYF
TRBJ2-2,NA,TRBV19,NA,TGTGCCAGTAGTACAGGGGTAGGGGAGCTGTTTTTT,CASSTGVGELFF
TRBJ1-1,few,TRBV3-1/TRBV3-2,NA,TGTGCCAGCAGCCAGGGGGCGAGGTCTGAAGCTTTCTTT,CASSQGARSEAFF
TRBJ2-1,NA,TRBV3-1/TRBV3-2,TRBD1,TGTGCCAGCAGCCAAGGGCGGGCAGGGGGTCACAGGGGGTTCTTC,CASSQGRAGGHRGFF
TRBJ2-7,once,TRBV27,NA,TGTGCCAGCAGTCTCGACAGCTACTCCTACGAGCAGTACTTC,CASSLDSYSYEQYF
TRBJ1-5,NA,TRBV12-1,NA,TGTGCCAGCAGCTCGGGCGGCAGGGTGCGGAATCAGCCCCAGCATTTT,CASSSGGRVRNQPQHF
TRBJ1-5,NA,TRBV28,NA,TGTGCCAGCACCCAGTTGACCTCGACAGTCAATCAGCCCCAGCATTTT,CASTQLTSTVNQPQHF
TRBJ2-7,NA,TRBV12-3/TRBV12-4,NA,TGTGCCAGCAGTTTAAACAGCCCCTACGAGCAGTACTTC,CASSLNSPYEQYF
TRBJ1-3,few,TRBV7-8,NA,TGTGCCAGCAGCGAGGTCCGCTCTGGAAACACCATATATTTT,CASSEVRSGNTIYF